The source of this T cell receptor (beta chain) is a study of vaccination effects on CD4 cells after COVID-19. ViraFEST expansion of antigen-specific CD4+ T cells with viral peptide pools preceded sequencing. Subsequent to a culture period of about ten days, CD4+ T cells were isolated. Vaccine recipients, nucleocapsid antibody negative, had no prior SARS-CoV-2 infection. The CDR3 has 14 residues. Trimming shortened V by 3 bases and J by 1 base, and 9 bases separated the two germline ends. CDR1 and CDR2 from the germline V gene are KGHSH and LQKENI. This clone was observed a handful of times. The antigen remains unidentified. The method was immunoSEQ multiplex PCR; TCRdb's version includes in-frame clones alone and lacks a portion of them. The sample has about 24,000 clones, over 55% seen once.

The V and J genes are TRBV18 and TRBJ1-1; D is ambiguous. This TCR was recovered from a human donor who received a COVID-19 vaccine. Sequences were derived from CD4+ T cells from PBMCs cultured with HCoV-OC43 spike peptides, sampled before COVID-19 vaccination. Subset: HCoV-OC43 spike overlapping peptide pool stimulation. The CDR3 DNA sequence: TGTGCCAGCTCACCCAGCAGTGGGAACACTGAAGCTTTCTTT. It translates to CASSPSSGNTEAFF.